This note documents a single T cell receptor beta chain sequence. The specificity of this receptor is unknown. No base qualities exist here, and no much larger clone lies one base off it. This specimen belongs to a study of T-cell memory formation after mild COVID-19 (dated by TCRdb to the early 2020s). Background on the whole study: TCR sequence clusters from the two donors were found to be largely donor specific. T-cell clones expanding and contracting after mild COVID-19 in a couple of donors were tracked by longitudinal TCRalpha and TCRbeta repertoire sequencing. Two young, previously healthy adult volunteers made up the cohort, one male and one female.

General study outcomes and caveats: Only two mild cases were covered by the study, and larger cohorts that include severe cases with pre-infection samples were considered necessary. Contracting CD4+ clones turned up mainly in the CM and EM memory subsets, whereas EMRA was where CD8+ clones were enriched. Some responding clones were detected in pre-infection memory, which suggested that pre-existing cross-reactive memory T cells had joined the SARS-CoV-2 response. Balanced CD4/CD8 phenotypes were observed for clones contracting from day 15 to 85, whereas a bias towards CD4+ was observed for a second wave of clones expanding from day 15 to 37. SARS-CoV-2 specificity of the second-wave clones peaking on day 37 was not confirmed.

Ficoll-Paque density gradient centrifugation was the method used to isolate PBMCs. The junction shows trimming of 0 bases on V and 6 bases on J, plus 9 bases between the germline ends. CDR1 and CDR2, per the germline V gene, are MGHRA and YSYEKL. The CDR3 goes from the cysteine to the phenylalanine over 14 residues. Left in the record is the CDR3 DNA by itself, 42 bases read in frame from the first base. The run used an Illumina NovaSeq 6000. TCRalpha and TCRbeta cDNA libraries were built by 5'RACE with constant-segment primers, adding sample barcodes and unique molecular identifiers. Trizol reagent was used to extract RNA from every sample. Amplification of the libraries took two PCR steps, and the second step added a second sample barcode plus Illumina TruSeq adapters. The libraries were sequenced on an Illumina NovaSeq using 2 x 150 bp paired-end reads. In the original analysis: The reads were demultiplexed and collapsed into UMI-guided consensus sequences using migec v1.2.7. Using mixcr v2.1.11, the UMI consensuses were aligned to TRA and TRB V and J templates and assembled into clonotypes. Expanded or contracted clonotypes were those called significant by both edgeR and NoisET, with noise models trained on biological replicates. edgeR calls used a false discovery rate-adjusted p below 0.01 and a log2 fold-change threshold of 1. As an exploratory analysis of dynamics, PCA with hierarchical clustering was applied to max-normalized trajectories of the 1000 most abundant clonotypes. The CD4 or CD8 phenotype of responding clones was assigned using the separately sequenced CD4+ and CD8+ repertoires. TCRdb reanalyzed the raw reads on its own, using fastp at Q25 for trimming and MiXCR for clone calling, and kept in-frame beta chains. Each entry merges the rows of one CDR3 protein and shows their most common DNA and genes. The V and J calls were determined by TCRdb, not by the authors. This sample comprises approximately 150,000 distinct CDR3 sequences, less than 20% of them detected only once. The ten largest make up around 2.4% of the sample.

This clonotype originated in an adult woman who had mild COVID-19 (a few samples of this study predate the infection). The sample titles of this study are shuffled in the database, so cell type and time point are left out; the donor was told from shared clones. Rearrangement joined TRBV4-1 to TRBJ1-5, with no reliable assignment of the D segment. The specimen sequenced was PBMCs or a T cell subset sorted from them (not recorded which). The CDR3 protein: CASSQDLGVQPQHF. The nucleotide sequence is TGCGCCAGCAGCCAAGATCTTGGGGTTCAGCCCCAGCATTTT.